These 5 T cell receptor beta chains came from one sample sequenced in a study of CD8+CD57+ T cells in acquired aplastic anemia. TCR beta VDJ and CDR3 were profiled, and genomic DNA was the template. TCRdb reanalysed the reads using MiXCR and keeps one entry per CDR3 protein. The table records around 160,000 distinct CDR3 sequences, less than 60% of them present only once. Sequenced patients had shown CD8+CD57+ cell expansion by flow cytometry. Sequenced sample: sorted CD4+, CD8+, or CD8+CD57+ T cells (not recorded which) from PBMCs. All receptors derive from a human donor with aplastic anemia.

The J gene is TRBJ2-1, the V gene TRBV10-1; 8 bases align to TRBD1. Losses at the gene ends were 3 bases for V and 7 bases for J; bases not matched to a gene: 8. The CDR3 has 15 residues. CDR1 is WNHNN and CDR2 is SYGVQD in the germline V gene (reference sequence). The CDR3 DNA reads TGCGCCAGCAGTGACCAATCGACAGGGGTTAATGAGCAGTTCTTC. Protein product: CASSDQSTGVNEQFF.

The chain has TRBV10-1 and TRBJ1-1; D unclear. The germline gives CDR1 WNHNN, CDR2 SYGVQD (reference sequence). The CDR3 is 12 residues long. Trimming took off 6 bases at V and 2 bases at J, with 7 bases between the two ends. CDR3 amino acids: CASRDPNTEAFF. Written as DNA, the CDR3 is TGCGCCAGCAGGGACCCAAACACTGAAGCTTTCTTT.

This clonotype showed up just once. V and J are TRBV2 and TRBJ2-7, with 7 bases that match TRBD2. V gave up 4 bases and J gave up 0 bases; unmatched junction bases: 6. The CDR3 covers 15 residues. The V gene's germline CDR1 is SNHLY and CDR2 FYNNEI. The CDR3 loop is CASSGAGVSSYEQYF. DNA of the CDR3: TGTGCCAGCAGTGGGGCGGGGGTGAGCTCCTACGAGCAGTACTTC.

This clonotype has more than one count but fewer than ten. The chain combines TRBV30 with TRBJ2-1, with 13 positions matching TRBD2. J lost 7 bases, V lost 4 bases, and 10 bases had no gene match. Germline CDR1 reads GTSNPN; CDR2 reads SVGIG (reference sequence). The CDR3 sequence is 16 residues long. The CDR3 is CAWNTGTSGKGNEQFF. CDR3 DNA: TGTGCCTGGAACACCGGGACTAGCGGGAAAGGGAATGAGCAGTTCTTC.

The CDR3 coding sequence is TGCAGTGCCCCCCCCTCAGCTAGCGGGATTGCCGAGCAGTACTTC. It yields the protein CSAPPSASGIAEQYF. V usage is TRBV20-1 and J usage is TRBJ2-7, with 9 positions matching TRBD2. This CDR3 has 15 amino acids. V lost 6 bases to trimming and J lost 6 bases; unmatched junction nucleotides: 15. CDR1 is DFQATT, CDR2 SNEGSKA, per germline (reference sequence).